What follows are 3 T cell receptor beta chains derived from one specimen sequenced in a study of blood T cell repertoires in COVID-19. Libraries were prepared by immunoSEQ multiplex PCR; TCRdb keeps only in-frame clonotypes and omits some of them. The sample yields tens of thousands of clones, about 92% seen once. Material: peripheral blood. Receptors were obtained from a woman over 75 with active or convalescent COVID-19.

V is TRBV6-2 or TRBV6-3 and J is TRBJ1-6; unclear D gene. The germline CDR1 and CDR2 sequences are MNHEY and SVGEGT. The V end was cut by 4 bases, the J end by 3 bases, with 10 bases between. CDR3 length equals 15 residues. CDR3 protein: CASSFPTGYNSPLHF. The CDR3 DNA is TGTGCCAGCAGTTTCCCGACGGGCTATAATTCACCCCTCCACTTT.

This clone was counted once. The chain links TRBV24-1 to TRBJ2-2; 9 nucleotides align to TRBD1. The junction had 4 bases not matched to a gene; V was cut back by 3 bases and J by 6 bases. Germline values: CDR1 KGHDR, CDR2 SFDVKD. The CDR3 sequence is 15 residues long. CDR3 loop: CATSDATGGSGELFF. CDR3 DNA sequence: TGTGCCACCAGTGATGCTACAGGGGGCTCCGGGGAGCTGTTTTTT.

The rearrangement uses TRBV27 and TRBJ1-1; perhaps TRBD1 as D (5 bases). Between the trimmed V and J ends, which lost 4 bases and 0 bases, there was a span of 9 bases. CDR1 is MNHEY and CDR2 is SMNVEV in the germline V gene (reference sequence). This CDR3 is 14 amino acids long. In nucleotides, the CDR3 is TGTGCCAGCAGTTGGGGGAGGATGAACACTGAAGCTTTCTTT. Translation: CASSWGRMNTEAFF.